This T cell receptor beta chain derives from a study of cytomegalovirus exposure and HLA in healthy donors. The PCR employed 60 Vbeta primers together with 13 Jbeta primers. Sequencing was performed with immunoSEQ multiplex PCR; in TCRdb, only in-frame clones are kept and a portion is missing. This sample has more than 130,000 clones, with over 60% found just once. The length of the CDR3 is 12 residues. CDR1 is LNHDA, CDR2 SQIVND, per germline (reference sequence). V was cut by 3 bases and J by 5 bases, with 6 bases left in between. A remark on this clone: At the DNA level, this CDR3 is encoded by other sequences in the same sample as well.

The source material was PBMCs. This TCR was recovered from a woman aged 45-65 years in good health and CMV-seronegative. V usage is TRBV19 and J usage is TRBJ2-3, with a tentative D call TRBD2 (5 bases). CDR3: CASSIRGDTQYF. CDR3 nucleotide sequence: TGTGCCAGTAGTATTCGGGGAGATACGCAGTATTTT. Using reference TRBV19 and TRBJ2-3 for the parts outside the CDR3, the full variable domain is DGGITQSPKYLFRKEGQNVTLSCEQNLNHDAMYWYRQDPGQGLRLIYYSQIVNDFQKGDIAEGYSVSREKKESFPLTVTSAQKNPTAFYLCASSIRGDTQYFGPGTRLTVL.